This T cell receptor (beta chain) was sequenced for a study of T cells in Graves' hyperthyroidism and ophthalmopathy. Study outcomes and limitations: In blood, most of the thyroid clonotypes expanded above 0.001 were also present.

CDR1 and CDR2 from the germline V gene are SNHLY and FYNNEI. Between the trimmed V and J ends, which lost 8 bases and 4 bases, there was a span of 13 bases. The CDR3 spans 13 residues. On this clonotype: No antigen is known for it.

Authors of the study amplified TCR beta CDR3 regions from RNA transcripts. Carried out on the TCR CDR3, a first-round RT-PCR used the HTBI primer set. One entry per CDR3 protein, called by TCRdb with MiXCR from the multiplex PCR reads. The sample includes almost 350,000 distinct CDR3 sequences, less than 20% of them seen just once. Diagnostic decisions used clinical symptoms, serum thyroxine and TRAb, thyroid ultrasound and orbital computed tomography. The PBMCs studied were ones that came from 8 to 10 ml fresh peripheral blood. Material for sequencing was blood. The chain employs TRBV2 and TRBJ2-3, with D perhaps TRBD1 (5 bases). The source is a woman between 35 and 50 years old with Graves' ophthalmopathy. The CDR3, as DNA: TGTGCCAGCGCCAGGGTAATAGCAGATACGCAGTATTTT. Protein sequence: CASARVIADTQYF.